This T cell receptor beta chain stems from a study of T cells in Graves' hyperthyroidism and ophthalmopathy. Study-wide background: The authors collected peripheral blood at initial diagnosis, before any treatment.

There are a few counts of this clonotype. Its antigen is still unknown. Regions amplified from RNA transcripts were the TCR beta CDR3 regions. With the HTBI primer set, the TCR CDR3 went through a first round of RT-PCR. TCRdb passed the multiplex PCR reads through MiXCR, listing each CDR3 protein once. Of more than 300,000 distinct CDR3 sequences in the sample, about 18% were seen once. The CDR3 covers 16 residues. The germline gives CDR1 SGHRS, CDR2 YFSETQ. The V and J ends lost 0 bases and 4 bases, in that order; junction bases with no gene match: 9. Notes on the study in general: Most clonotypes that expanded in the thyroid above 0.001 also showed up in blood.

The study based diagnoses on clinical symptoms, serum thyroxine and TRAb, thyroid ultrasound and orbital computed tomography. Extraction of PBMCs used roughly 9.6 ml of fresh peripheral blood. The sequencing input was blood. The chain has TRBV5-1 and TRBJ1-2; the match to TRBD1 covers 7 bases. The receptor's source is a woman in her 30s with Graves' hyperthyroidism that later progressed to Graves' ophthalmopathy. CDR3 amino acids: CASSLAGQRVPYGYTF. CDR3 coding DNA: TGCGCCAGCAGCTTGGCGGGACAGCGGGTCCCCTATGGCTACACCTTC.